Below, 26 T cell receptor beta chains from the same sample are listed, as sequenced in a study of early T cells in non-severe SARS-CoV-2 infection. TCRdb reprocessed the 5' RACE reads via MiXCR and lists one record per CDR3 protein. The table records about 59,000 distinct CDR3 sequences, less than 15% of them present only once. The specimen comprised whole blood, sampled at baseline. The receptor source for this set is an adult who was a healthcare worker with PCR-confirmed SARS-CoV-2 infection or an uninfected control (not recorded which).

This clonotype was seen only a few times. The CDR3: CSATGEPATGGSPLHF. Written as DNA, the CDR3 is TGCAGTGCTACGGGGGAACCGGCGACAGGGGGTTCACCCCTCCACTTT. The chain uses TRBV20-1 and TRBJ1-6; 9 nucleotides agree with TRBD1. With 4 bases clipped from V and 9 bases from J, the junction kept 13 bases outside the gene matches. The germline V gene encodes CDR1 DFQATT and CDR2 SNEGSKA (reference sequence). There are 16 residues in the CDR3.

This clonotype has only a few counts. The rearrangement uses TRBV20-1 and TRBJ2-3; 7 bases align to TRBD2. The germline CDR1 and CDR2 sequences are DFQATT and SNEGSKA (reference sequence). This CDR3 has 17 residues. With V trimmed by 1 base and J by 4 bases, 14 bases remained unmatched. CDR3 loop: CSARGIGSGGGSDTQYF. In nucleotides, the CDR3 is TGCAGTGCTAGAGGGATTGGAAGTGGCGGGGGATCAGATACGCAGTATTTT.

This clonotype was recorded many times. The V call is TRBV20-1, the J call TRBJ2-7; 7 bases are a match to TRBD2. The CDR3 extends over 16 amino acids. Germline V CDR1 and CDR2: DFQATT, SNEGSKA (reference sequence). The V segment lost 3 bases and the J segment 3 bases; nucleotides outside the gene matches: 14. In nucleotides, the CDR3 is TGCAGTGCTAGGGAAGGTCTCGCGGGGGACTTCTACGAGCAGTACTTC. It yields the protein CSAREGLAGDFYEQYF.

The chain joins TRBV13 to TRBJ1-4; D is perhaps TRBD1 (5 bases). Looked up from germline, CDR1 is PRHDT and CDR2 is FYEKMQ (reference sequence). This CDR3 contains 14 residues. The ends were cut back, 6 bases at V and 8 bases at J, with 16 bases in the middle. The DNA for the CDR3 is TGTGCCAGCAGTTCCGGGGCACGCGGAGAAAAACTGTTTTTT. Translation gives CASSSGARGEKLFF.

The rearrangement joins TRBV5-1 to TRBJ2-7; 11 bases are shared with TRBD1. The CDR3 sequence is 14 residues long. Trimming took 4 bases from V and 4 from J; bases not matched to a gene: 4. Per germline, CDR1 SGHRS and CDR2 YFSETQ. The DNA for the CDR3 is TGCGCCAGCAGCCCGGGACAGGGGGGGTACGAGCAGTACTTC. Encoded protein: CASSPGQGGYEQYF. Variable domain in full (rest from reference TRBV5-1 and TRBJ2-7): KAGVTQTPRYLIKTRGQQVTLSCSPISGHRSVSWYQQTPGQGLQFLFEYFSETQRNKGNFPGRFSGRQFSNSRSEMNVSTLELGDSALYLCASSPGQGGYEQYFGPGTRLTVT.

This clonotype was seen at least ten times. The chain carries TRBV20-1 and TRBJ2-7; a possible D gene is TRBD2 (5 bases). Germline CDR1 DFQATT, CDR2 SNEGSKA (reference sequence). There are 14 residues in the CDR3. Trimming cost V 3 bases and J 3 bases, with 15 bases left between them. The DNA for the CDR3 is TGCAGTGCTAGTACCGGGATTCTCGGCTACGAGCAGTACTTC. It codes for CSASTGILGYEQYF.

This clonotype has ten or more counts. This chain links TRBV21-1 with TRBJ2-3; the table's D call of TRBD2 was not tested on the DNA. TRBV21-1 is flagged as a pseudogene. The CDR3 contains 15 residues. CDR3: CASSTHREVPNTQYF. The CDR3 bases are TGTGCCAGCAGCACCCACCGGGAGGTACCAAATACGCAGTATTTT.

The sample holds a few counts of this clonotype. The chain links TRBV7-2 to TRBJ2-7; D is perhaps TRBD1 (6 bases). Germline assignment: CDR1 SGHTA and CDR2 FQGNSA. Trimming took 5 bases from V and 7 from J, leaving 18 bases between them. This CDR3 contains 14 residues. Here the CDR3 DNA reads TGTGCCAGCAGCCTAGAGGACAGTTTGGGGGAGCAGTACTTC. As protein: CASSLEDSLGEQYF.

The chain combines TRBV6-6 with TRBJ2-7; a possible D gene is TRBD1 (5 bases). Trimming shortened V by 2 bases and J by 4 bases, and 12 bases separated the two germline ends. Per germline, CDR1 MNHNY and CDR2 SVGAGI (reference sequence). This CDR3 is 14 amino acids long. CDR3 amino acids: CASSYDRGRYEQYF. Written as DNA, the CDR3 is TGTGCCAGCAGTTACGATAGGGGTAGATACGAGCAGTACTTC.

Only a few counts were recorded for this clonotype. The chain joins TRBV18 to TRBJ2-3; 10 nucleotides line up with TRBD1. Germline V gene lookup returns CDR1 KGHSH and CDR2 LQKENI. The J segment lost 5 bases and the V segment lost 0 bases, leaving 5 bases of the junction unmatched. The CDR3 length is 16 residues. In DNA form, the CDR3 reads TGTGCCAGCTCACCACCGTACGGACAGGGGGGAGATACGCAGTATTTT. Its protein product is CASSPPYGQGGDTQYF. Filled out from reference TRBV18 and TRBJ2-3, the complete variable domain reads NAGVMQNPRHLVRRRGQEARLRCSPMKGHSHVYWYRQLPEEGLKFMVYLQKENIIDESGMPKERFSAEFPKEGPSILRIQQVVRGDSAAYFCASSPPYGQGGDTQYFGPGTRLTVL.

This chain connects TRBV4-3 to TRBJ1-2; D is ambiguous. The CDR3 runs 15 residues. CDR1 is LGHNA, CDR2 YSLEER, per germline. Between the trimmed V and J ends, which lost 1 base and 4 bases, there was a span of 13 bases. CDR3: CASSQAHQASYGYTF. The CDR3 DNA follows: TGCGCCAGCAGCCAAGCTCATCAGGCGAGCTATGGCTACACCTTC.

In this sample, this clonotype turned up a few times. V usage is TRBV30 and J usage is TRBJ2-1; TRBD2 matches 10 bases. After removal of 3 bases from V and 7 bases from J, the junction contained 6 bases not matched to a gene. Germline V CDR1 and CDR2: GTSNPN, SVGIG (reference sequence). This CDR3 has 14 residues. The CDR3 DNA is TGTGCCTGGAGACCAGCGGGAGGGATAAATGAGCAGTTCTTC. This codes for CAWRPAGGINEQFF.

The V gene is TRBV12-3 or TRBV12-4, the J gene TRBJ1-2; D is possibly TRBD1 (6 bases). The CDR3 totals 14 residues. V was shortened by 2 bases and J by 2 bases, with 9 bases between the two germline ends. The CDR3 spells CASSLYRENYGYTF. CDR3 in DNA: TGTGCCAGCAGTTTATACAGGGAGAACTATGGCTACACCTTC.

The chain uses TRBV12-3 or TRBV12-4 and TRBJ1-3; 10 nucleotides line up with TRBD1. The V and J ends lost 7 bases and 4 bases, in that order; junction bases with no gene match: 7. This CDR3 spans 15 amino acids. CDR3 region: CASTAPGQGGNTIYF. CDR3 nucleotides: TGTGCCAGCACCGCGCCGGGACAGGGGGGAAACACCATATATTTT.

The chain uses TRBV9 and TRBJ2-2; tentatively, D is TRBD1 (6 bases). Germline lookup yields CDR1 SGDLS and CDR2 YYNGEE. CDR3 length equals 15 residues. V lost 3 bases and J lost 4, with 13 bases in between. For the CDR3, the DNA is TGTGCCAGCAGCGCAACTCAGGGGACCACCGGGGAGCTGTTTTTT. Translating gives CASSATQGTTGELFF.

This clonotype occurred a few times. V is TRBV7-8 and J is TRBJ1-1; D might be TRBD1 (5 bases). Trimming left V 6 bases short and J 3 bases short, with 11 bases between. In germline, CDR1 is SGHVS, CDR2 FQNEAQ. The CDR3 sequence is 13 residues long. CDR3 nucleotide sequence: TGTGCCAGCAGTCCGGGGGGAGACACTGAAGCTTTCTTT. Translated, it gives CASSPGGDTEAFF.

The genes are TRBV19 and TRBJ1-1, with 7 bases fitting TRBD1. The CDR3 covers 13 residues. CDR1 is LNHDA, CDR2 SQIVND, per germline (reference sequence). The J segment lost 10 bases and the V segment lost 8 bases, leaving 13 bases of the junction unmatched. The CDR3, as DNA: TGTGCCAGTTATGACAGGGTTCCAAACCCAGCTTTCTTT. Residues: CASYDRVPNPAFF.

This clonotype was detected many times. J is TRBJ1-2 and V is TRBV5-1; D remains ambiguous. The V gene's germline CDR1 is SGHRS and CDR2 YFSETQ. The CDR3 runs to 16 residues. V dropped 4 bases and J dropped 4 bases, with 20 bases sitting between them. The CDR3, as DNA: TGCGCCAGCAGCCTTGACTTATCGACAAGCGTCTATGGCTACACCTTC. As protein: CASSLDLSTSVYGYTF.

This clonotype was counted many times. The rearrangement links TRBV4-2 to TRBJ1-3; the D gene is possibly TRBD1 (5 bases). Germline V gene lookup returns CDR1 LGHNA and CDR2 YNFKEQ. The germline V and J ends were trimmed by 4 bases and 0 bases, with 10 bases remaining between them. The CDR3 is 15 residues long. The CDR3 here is CASSRPGSSGNTIYF. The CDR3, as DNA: TGTGCCAGCAGCCGCCCAGGGAGCTCTGGAAACACCATATATTTT.

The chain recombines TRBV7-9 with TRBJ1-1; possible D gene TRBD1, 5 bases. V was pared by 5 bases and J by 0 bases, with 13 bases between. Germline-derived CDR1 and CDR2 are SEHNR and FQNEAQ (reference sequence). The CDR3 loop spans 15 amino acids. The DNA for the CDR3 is TGTGCCAGCAGCCAGGCAGGGCGTATGAACACTGAAGCTTTCTTT. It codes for CASSQAGRMNTEAFF.

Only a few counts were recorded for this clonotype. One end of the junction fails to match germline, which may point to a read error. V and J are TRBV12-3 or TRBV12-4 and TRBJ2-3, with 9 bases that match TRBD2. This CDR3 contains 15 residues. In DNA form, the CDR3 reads TGTGCCAGCAGTGTAGCGGGAGTAGGAACAGATACGCAGTATTTT. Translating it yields CASSVAGVGTDTQYF.

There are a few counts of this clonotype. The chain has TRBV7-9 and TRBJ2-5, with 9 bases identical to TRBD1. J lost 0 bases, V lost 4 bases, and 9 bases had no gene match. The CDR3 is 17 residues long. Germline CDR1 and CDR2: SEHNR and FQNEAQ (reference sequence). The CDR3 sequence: CASSSITGTGNQETQYF. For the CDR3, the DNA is TGTGCCAGCAGCTCAATCACCGGGACAGGGAACCAAGAGACCCAGTACTTC.

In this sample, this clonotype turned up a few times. The CDR3 DNA is TGTGCCACCGCCCTGACTGGAGACAATGAGCAGTTCTTC. This sequence encodes CATALTGDNEQFF. The rearrangement joins TRBV12-3 or TRBV12-4 to TRBJ2-1; D is unclear. The V and J ends lost 10 bases and 5 bases respectively, with 15 bases between them. The CDR3 is 13 residues long.

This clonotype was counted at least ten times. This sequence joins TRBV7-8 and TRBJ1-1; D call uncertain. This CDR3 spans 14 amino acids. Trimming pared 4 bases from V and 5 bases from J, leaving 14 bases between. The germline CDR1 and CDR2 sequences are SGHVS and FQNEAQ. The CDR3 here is CASSWGGVETEAFF. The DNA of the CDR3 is TGTGCCAGCAGCTGGGGTGGGGTAGAGACTGAAGCTTTCTTT.

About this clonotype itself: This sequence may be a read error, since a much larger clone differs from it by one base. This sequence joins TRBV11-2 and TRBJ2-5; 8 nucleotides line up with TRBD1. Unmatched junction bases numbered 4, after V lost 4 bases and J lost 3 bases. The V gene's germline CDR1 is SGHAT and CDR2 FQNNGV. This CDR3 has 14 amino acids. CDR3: CASSSTGGKETQYF. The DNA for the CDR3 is TGTGCCAGCAGCTCCACAGGGGGTAAAGAGACCCAGTACTTC.

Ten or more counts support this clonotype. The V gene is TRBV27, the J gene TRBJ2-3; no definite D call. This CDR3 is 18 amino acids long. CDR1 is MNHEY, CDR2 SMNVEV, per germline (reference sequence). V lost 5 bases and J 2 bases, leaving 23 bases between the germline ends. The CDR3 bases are TGTGCCAGCAGTACAAGAGCCGGGCCCTCCGACCCCACAGATACGCAGTATTTT. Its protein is CASSTRAGPSDPTDTQYF.